This T cell receptor beta chain appears in the sequencing data of a study of post-analysis software for immune sequencing data. General study points: Included in a set of roughly five TRBV segments more frequent in patients than controls were TRBV5-6, TRBV5-1 and TRBV20-1. Compared with controls, patients showed significantly lower normalized Chao1 diversity.

To note about this clonotype: The antigen is unknown.

Germline values: CDR1 SGDLS, CDR2 YYNGEE. Trimming stripped 2 bases from V and 5 bases from J, with 10 bases between. The CDR3 is 13 amino acids. Sequencing libraries made from TCR beta cDNA carried unique molecular identifiers. TCRdb re-derived calls from the PCR reads in MiXCR, one entry per CDR3 protein. The sample has hundreds of thousands of distinct CDR3 sequences; 30% are singletons. The rearrangement links TRBV9 to TRBJ1-1, with D uncertain. This TCR was sampled from a girl under 18 with multiple sclerosis. Input material: blood. This chain's CDR3 is CASSVISETEAFF. The DNA of the CDR3 is TGTGCCAGCAGCGTCATCTCGGAGACTGAAGCTTTCTTT.